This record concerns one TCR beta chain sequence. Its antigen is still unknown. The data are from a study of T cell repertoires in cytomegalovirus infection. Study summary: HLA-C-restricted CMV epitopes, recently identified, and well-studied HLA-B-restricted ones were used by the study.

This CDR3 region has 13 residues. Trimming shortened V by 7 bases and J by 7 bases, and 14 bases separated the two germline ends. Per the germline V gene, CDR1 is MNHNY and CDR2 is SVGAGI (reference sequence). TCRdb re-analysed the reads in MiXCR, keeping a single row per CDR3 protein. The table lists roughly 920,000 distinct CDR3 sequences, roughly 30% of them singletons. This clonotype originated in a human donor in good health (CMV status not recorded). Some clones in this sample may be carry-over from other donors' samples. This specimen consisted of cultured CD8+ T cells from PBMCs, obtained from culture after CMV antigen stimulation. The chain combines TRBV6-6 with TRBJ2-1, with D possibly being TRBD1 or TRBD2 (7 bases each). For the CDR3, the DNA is TGTGCCAGCATTCTTCAGGGGGGGAATGAGCAGTTCTTC. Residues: CASILQGGNEQFF.